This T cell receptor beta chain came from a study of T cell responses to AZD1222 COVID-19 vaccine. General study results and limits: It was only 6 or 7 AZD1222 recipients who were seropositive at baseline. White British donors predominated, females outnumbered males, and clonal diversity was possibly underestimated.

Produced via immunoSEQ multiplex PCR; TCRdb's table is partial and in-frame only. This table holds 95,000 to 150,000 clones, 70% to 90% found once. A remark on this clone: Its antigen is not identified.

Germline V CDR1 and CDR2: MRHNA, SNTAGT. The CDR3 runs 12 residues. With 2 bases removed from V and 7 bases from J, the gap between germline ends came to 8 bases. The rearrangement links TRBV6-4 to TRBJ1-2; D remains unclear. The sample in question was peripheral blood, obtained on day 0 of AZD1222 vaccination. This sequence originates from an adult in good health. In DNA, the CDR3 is TGTGCCAGCAGTGACGATGTTTTTGGCTACACCTTC. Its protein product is CASSDDVFGYTF.